This record looks at one TCR beta chain sequence and its context. The target antigen is unknown. This sample stems from a study of identical twins. General study points: Some out-of-frame alpha sequences were shared by twins, and these showed excess low generation probability. Part of the zero-insertion signal could reflect confounding by invariant MAIT and iNKT cells.

This CDR3 spans 15 amino acids. Germline V CDR1 and CDR2: SGHRS, YFSETQ. The V segment lost 2 bases and the J segment 6 bases; nucleotides outside the gene matches: 11. After template switching added a universal primer site, the resulting cDNA carried unique molecular identifiers. From the 5' RACE reads, TCRdb called clonotypes with MiXCR, one entry per CDR3 protein. The top ten hold 0.8% to 1% of the sample, which has a few hundred thousand distinct CDR3 sequences, more than 13% seen once. The sample also formed part of further work on yellow fever vaccine responses in identical twins.

The sequenced sample was CD4+ T cells sorted from blood. The chain couples TRBV5-1 to TRBJ2-7, with 7 bases that match TRBD1. This receptor was taken from a woman between 18 and 29 years old in good health. CDR3 in amino acids: CASSLEDRWASEQYF. For the CDR3, the DNA is TGCGCCAGCAGCTTAGAGGACAGGTGGGCGAGCGAGCAGTACTTC.